Listed below are T cell receptor beta chains from one sample, sequenced in a study of cytomegalovirus exposure and HLA in healthy donors. Generated by immunoSEQ multiplex PCR, the TCRdb table keeps only in-frame clones and is missing some. This table holds 60,000 or so clones, 90% found once. The sequencing sample was made of PBMCs. Receptors were obtained from a man aged 18 to 29 in good health and CMV-seronegative. CDR3s include the opening cysteine and the closing phenylalanine or tryptophan. A D gene is named only where the DNA matches it firmly. The size of a clone is reported for some rows only, either as once, few or many, or as a class for expanded clones.

V gene	clone size	D gene	CDR3 length	J gene	CDR3 protein	CDR3 DNA
TRBV27	.	.	16	TRBJ2-1	CASSLSKSGNYNEQFF	TGTGCCAGCAGTTTATCCAAGAGCGGAAACTACAATGAGCAGTTCTTC
TRBV6-5	.	TRBD2	15	TRBJ2-5	CASSYSPGGQETQYF	TGTGCCAGCAGTTACTCGCCCGGGGGGCAAGAGACCCAGTACTTC
TRBV4-1	few	.	14	TRBJ1-5	CASSLVISNQPQHF	TGCGCCAGCAGCCTCGTTATTAGCAATCAGCCCCAGCATTTT
TRBV6-6	.	.	11	TRBJ2-5	CASPSVETQYF	TGTGCCAGCCCTTCGGTGGAGACCCAGTACTTC
TRBV6-1	.	.	12	TRBJ2-1	CASSERGNEQFF	TGTGCCAGCAGTGAAAGGGGCAATGAGCAGTTCTTC
TRBV5-1	.	TRBD2	16	TRBJ2-3	CASSFGGRNVADTQYF	TGCGCCAGCAGCTTTGGCGGGAGGAACGTCGCAGATACGCAGTATTTT
TRBV7-6	.	TRBD1	13	TRBJ2-7	CASSGGQGYEQYF	TGTGCCAGCAGCGGGGGACAGGGTTACGAGCAGTACTTC
TRBV6-5	.	.	13	TRBJ2-5	CASSGQYQETQYF	TGTGCCAGCAGTGGACAGTACCAAGAGACCCAGTACTTC
TRBV6-1	.	TRBD1	11	TRBJ1-1	CASSRQGEAFF	TGTGCCAGCAGTAGACAGGGGGAAGCTTTCTTT
TRBV30	.	TRBD2	15	TRBJ2-2	CAWRISGRVTGELFF	TGTGCCTGGAGGATTAGCGGGAGGGTCACCGGGGAGCTGTTTTTT
TRBV5-4	.	.	15	TRBJ2-2	CASSLGGLKTGELFF	TGTGCCAGCAGCTTGGGGGGACTGAAAACCGGGGAGCTGTTTTTT
TRBV2	.	.	14	TRBJ2-2	CASRGGPGTGELFF	TGTGCCAGCAGGGGGGGGCCCGGCACCGGGGAGCTGTTTTTT
TRBV4-3	.	TRBD2	16	TRBJ2-7	CASSLRTAGGSYEQYF	TGCGCCAGCAGCCTCCGCACTGCGGGAGGGTCTTACGAGCAGTACTTC
TRBV4-1	few	TRBD1	17	TRBJ2-1	CASSQAPQGVSYNEQFF	TGCGCCAGCAGCCAAGCGCCGCAGGGGGTCTCCTACAATGAGCAGTTCTTC
TRBV6-5	.	.	14	TRBJ2-1	CASSSEGSYNEQFF	TGTGCCAGCAGTTCGGAGGGATCCTACAATGAGCAGTTCTTC
TRBV6-1	.	TRBD1	14	TRBJ2-5	CASSTRQGGETQYF	TGTGCCAGCAGTACCAGACAGGGTGGGGAGACCCAGTACTTC
TRBV9	.	TRBD1	15	TRBJ2-2	CASSGGTGDTGELFF	TGTGCCAGCAGCGGGGGGACAGGGGACACCGGGGAGCTGTTTTTT
TRBV27	.	.	14	TRBJ2-2	CASRTLERTGELFF	TGTGCCAGCAGGACTCTTGAGAGGACCGGGGAGCTGTTTTTT
TRBV30	once	.	13	TRBJ1-5	CAWSGSEVQPQHF	TGTGCCTGGAGTGGTAGTGAAGTTCAGCCCCAGCATTTT
TRBV28	.	.	14	TRBJ2-7	CASSPGDSYYEQYF	TGTGCCAGCAGTCCTGGGGACTCTTACTACGAGCAGTACTTC
TRBV4-3	.	.	16	TRBJ2-7	CASSQDSRGSKNEQYF	TGCGCCAGCAGCCAAGATTCTCGGGGGAGTAAAAACGAGCAGTACTTC
TRBV28	.	.	14	TRBJ1-5	CASTTGWVDQPQHF	TGTGCCAGCACCACAGGTTGGGTGGATCAGCCCCAGCATTTT
TRBV29-1	.	TRBD2	15	TRBJ2-3	CSVDAGVTGTDTQYF	TGCAGCGTTGATGCGGGAGTGACTGGCACAGATACGCAGTATTTT
TRBV28	.	TRBD2	15	TRBJ2-2	CASSLVAGVTGELFF	TGTGCCAGCAGTTTGGTAGCGGGAGTGACCGGGGAGCTGTTTTTT
TRBV28	.	TRBD1	14	TRBJ2-5	CASSPTGLQETQYF	TGTGCCAGCAGCCCGACAGGGTTACAAGAGACCCAGTACTTC
TRBV28	.	.	13	TRBJ1-5	CASIQGVNQPQHF	TGTGCCAGCATACAGGGTGTAAATCAGCCCCAGCATTTT
TRBV9	.	.	14	TRBJ2-3	CASSVGGSTDTQYF	TGTGCCAGCAGCGTAGGAGGGAGCACAGATACGCAGTATTTT
TRBV6-1	once	.	17	TRBJ2-2	CASRVWPGTSNTGELFF	TGTGCCAGCCGTGTCTGGCCCGGGACTTCGAACACCGGGGAGCTGTTTTTT
TRBV27	.	TRBD1	15	TRBJ2-3	CASSLAQGSTDTQYF	TGTGCCAGCAGTTTAGCACAGGGGAGCACAGATACGCAGTATTTT
TRBV2	.	TRBD2	17	TRBJ2-5	CASSENGASGDKETQYF	TGTGCCAGCAGTGAGAATGGGGCTAGCGGGGATAAAGAGACCCAGTACTTC
TRBV6-6	once	.	13	TRBJ2-1	CASRAGGYNEQFF	TGTGCCAGCAGGGCAGGGGGGTACAATGAGCAGTTCTTC
TRBV4-1	.	.	17	TRBJ2-7	CASSRLLEGEFPYEQYF	TGCGCCAGCAGCCGCCTCTTGGAGGGAGAATTCCCCTACGAGCAGTACTTC
TRBV6-5	.	TRBD1	14	TRBJ1-4	CASTWDRGNEKLFF	TGTGCCAGCACCTGGGACAGAGGAAATGAAAAACTGTTTTTT
TRBV5-6	few	.	14	TRBJ2-7	CASSLAQGLYEQYF	TGTGCCAGCAGCTTGGCTCAGGGGCTCTACGAGCAGTACTTC
TRBV7-9	.	.	14	TRBJ2-1	CASSFGTSYNEQFF	TGTGCCAGCAGCTTCGGTACTAGCTACAATGAGCAGTTCTTC
TRBV5-4	.	.	14	TRBJ2-5	CASSLAGVQETQYF	TGTGCCAGCAGCTTGGCAGGGGTACAAGAGACCCAGTACTTC
TRBV11-3	.	.	16	TRBJ2-5	CASSVPDENLWETQYF	TGTGCCAGCAGCGTCCCCGATGAGAACCTGTGGGAGACCCAGTACTTC
TRBV30	.	.	10	TRBJ1-2	CAASGLDYTF	TGTGCCGCCTCGGGTCTAGACTACACCTTC
TRBV28	.	.	15	TRBJ1-2	CASSLGLEGRDGYTF	TGTGCCAGCAGTTTAGGGCTGGAGGGGAGGGATGGCTACACCTTC
TRBV28	.	.	14	TRBJ2-7	CASIGGAKAYEQYF	TGTGCCAGCATTGGGGGGGCGAAAGCCTACGAGCAGTACTTC
TRBV28	.	TRBD1	16	TRBJ2-1	CASSLWGQGAYNEQFF	TGTGCCAGCAGTTTATGGGGACAGGGAGCCTACAATGAGCAGTTCTTC